These 8 T cell receptor beta chains were all obtained from the same sample, sequenced in a study of blood T cell repertoires in COVID-19. Repertoires were generated with immunoSEQ multiplex PCR, while TCRdb's copy carries only in-frame clones and drops some. The table lists around 300,000 clones, just under 90% of them singletons. Sequenced: peripheral blood. The receptors here all came from a woman aged 45-65 years with COVID-19, enrolled during active disease.

The chain has TRBV24-1 and TRBJ1-2; 11 nucleotides line up with TRBD1. The CDR3 loop spans 16 amino acids. CDR1 is KGHDR and CDR2 is SFDVKD in the germline V gene. J gave up 7 bases and V 1 base, and 7 bases lay outside the gene matches. This CDR3 is CATSDFRDRGNRGYTF. The CDR3, as DNA: TGTGCCACCAGTGATTTCCGGGACAGGGGGAATCGTGGCTACACCTTC.

The chain carries TRBV19 and TRBJ2-3, with 9 bases lining up with TRBD1. Trimming at V came to 6 bases and at J to 4 bases, leaving 11 bases not matched to a gene. The CDR3 length is 16 residues. The germline gives CDR1 LNHDA, CDR2 SQIVND (reference sequence). The CDR3 reads CASSPVTGGGSDTQYF. DNA for the CDR3: TGTGCCAGTAGCCCCGTGACAGGGGGGGGGTCAGATACGCAGTATTTT.

V is TRBV6-2 or TRBV6-3 and J is TRBJ2-4; D may be TRBD1 (6 bases). Germline assignment: CDR1 MNHEY and CDR2 SVGEGT. The V gene lost 6 bases and the J gene lost 11 bases, with 17 bases spanning the gap. This CDR3 has 13 residues. This CDR3 is CASSFGQKHVQYF. Written as DNA, the CDR3 is TGTGCCAGCAGCTTTGGACAGAAACATGTTCAGTACTTC.

This chain joins TRBV6-6 and TRBJ1-5, with D unclear. This CDR3 has 12 residues. The germline gives CDR1 MNHNY, CDR2 SVGAGI (reference sequence). Between the trimmed V and J ends, which lost 8 bases and 3 bases, there was a span of 8 bases. CDR3 sequence (DNA): TGTGCCAGCTCGTCCCCCAATCAGCCCCAGCATTTT. Its protein is CASSSPNQPQHF.

The chain couples TRBV5-6 to TRBJ2-5; 7 positions agree with TRBD1. Germline V gene lookup returns CDR1 SGHDT and CDR2 YYEEEE. V dropped 1 base and J dropped 5; count of bases not matched to a gene: 8. This CDR3 comprises 15 residues. The CDR3 protein is CASSLIQGSTETQYF. For the CDR3, the DNA is TGTGCCAGCAGCTTGATACAGGGGAGTACGGAGACCCAGTACTTC.

The J gene is TRBJ2-2, the V gene TRBV4-1; 13 nucleotides match TRBD2. The CDR3 loop spans 16 amino acids. Trimming at V came to 6 bases and at J to 4 bases, leaving 5 bases not matched to a gene. In germline, CDR1 is MGHRA, CDR2 YSYEKL. CDR3 amino acids: CASRELAGGVTGELFF. The CDR3 DNA follows: TGCGCCAGCAGGGAACTAGCGGGAGGGGTCACCGGGGAGCTGTTTTTT.

V is TRBV27 and J is TRBJ2-4, with 11 positions matching TRBD2. The CDR3 runs 23 residues. J gave up 1 base and V 5 bases, and 25 bases lay outside the gene matches. Germline V gene lookup returns CDR1 MNHEY and CDR2 SMNVEV (reference sequence). CDR3 sequence (DNA): TGTGCCAGCAGTACCTATGCCGGGACTAGCGGTCAAAATTCGGGGTACGCCAAAAACATTCAGTACTTC. Protein product: CASSTYAGTSGQNSGYAKNIQYF.

This sequence joins TRBV5-1 and TRBJ1-5; no reliable D call. The CDR3 covers 15 residues. Looked up from germline, CDR1 is SGHRS and CDR2 is YFSETQ. V was trimmed by 4 bases and J by 1 base, leaving 12 bases between them. The CDR3 DNA follows: TGCGCCAGCAGCCAGGCCGGTTCGAGCAATCAGCCCCAGCATTTT. It yields the protein CASSQAGSSNQPQHF.